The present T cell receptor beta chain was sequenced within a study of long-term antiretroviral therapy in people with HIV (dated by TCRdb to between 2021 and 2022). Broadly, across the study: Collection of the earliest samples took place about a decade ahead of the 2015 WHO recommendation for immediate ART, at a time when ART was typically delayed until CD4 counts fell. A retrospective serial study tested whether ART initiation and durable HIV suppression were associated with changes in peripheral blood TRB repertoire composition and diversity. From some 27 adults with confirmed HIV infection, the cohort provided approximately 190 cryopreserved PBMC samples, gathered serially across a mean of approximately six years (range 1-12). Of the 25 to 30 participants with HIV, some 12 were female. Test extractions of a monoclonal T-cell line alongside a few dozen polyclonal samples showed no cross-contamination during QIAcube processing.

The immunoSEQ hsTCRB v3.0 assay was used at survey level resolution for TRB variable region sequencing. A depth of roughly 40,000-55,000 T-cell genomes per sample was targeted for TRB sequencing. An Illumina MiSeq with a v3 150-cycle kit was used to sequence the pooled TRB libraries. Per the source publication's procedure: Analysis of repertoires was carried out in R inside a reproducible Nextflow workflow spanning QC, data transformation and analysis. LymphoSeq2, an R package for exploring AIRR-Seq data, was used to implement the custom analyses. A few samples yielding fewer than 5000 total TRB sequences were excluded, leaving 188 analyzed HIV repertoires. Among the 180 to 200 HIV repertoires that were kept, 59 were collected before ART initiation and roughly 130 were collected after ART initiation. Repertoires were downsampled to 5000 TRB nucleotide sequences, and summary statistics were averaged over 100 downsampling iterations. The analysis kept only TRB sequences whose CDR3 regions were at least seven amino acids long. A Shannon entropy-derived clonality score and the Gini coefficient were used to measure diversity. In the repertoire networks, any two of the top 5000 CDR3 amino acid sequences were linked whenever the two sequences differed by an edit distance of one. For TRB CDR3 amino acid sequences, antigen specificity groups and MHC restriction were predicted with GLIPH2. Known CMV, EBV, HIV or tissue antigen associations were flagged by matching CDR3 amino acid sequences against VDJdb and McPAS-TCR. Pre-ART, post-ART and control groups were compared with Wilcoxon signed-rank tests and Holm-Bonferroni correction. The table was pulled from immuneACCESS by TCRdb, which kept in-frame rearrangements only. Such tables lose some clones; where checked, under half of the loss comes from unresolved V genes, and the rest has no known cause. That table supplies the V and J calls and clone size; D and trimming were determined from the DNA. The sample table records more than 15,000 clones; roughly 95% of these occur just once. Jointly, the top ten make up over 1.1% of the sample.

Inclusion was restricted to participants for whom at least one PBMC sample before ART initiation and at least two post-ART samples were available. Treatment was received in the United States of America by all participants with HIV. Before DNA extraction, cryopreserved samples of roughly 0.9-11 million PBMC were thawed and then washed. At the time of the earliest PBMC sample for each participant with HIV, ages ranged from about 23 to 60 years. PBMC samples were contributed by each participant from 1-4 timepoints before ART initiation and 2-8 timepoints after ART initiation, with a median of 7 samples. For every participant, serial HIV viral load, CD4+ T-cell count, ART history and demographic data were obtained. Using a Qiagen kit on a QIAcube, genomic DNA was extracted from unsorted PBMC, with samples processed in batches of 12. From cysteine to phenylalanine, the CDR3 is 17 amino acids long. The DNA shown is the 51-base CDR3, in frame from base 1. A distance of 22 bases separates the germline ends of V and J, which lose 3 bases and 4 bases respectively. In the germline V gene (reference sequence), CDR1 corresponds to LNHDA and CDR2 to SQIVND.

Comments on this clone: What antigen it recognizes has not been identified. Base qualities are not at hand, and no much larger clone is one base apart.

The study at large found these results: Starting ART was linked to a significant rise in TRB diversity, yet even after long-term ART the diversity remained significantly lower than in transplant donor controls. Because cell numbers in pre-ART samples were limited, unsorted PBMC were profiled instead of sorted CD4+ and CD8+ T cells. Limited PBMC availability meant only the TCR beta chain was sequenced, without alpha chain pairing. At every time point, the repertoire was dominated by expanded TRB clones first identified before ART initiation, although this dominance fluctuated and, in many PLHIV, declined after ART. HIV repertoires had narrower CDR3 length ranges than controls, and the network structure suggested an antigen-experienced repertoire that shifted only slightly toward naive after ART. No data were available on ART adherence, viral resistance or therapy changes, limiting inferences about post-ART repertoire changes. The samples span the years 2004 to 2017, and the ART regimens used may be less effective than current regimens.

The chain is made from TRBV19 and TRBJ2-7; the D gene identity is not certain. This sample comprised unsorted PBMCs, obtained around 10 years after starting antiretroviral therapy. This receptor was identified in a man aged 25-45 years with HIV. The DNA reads TGTGCCAGTAGTATTTACGGGCTCGGACCGAAGAATTACGAGCAGTACTTC. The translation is CASSIYGLGPKNYEQYF.